This T cell receptor beta chain was retrieved from a study of T cell responses to AZD1222 COVID-19 vaccine. Some clones are missing from TCRdb's copy, which holds only in-frame ones; the method was immunoSEQ multiplex PCR. The table lists tens of thousands of clones, 75% to 90% of them singletons. V lost 4 bases and J lost 6, with 7 bases in between. Looked up from germline, CDR1 is PRHDT and CDR2 is FYEKMQ (reference sequence). This CDR3 is 12 amino acids long. This sample comprised peripheral blood, obtained on day 0 of AZD1222 vaccination. The rearrangement joins TRBV13 to TRBJ2-1, with D possibly matching TRBD2 (5 bases). The clonotype comes from an adult in good health. The CDR3 reads CASSSEGNEQFF. CDR3 sequence (DNA): TGTGCCAGCAGCTCCGAGGGCAATGAGCAGTTCTTC.